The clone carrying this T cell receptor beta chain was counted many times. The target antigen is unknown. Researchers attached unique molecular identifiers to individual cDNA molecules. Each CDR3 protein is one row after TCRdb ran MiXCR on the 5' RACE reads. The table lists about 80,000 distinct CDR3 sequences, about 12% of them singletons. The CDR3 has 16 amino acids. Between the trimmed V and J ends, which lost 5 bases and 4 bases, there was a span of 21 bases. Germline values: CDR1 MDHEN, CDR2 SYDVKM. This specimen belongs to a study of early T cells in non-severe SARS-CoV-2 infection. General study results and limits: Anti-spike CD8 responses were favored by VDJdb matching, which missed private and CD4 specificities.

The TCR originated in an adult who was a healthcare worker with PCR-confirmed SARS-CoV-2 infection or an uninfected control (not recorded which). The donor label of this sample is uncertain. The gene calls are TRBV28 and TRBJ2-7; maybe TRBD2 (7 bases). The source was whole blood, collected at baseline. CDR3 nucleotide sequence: TGTGCCAGCAGTCCGGGTTTCGGGGGGCGCGGATACGAGCAGTACTTC. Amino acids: CASSPGFGGRGYEQYF.